This paragraph reports one T cell receptor beta chain. Its antigen is not known. Different DNA sequences within this sample yield the same CDR3. Assay used: immunoSEQ multiplex PCR; TCRdb lists only in-frame clones, some missing. In the table there are about a million clones, 77% of which are singletons. The sample originates from a study of shared clonotypes between healthy human individuals. Study-level findings and limits: Some clonotypes were shared by all four sorted-subset donors, while others were not shared. The non-shared ones had lower generation probabilities than the shared ones.

V dropped 6 bases and J dropped 0; count of bases not matched to a gene: 2. The germline V gene has CDR1 SNHLY and CDR2 FYNNEI. The CDR3 sequence is 16 residues long. This receptor was obtained from a man between 18 and 35 years old in good health. Some clones in this sample may be carry-over from other donors' samples. The chain links TRBV2 to TRBJ2-1; 13 bases agree with TRBD2. The specimen sequenced was memory CD4+ T cells from PBMCs. Specified subset: CD45RA-negative fraction. The CDR3 protein is CASRGLAGSSYNEQFF. The CDR3 region has the DNA TGTGCCAGCAGGGGACTAGCGGGGAGCTCCTACAATGAGCAGTTCTTC.